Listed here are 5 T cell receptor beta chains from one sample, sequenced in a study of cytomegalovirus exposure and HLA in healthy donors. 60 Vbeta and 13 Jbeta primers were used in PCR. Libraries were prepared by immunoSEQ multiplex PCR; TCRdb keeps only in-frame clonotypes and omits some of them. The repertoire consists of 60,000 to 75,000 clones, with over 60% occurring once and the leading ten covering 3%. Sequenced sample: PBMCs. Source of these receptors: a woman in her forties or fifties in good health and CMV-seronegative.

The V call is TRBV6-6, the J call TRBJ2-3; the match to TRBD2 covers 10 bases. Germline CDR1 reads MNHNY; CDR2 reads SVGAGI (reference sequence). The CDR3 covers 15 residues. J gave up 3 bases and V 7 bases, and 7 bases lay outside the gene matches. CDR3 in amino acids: CASTDTSGVTDTQYF. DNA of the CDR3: TGTGCCAGCACGGATACTAGCGGGGTTACAGATACGCAGTATTTT.

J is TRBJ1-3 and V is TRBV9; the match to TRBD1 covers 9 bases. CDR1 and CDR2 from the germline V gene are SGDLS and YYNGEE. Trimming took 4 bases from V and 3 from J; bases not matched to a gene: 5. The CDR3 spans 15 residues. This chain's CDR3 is CASSTDRGGGNTIYF. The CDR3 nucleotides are TGTGCCAGCAGCACGGACAGGGGTGGTGGAAACACCATATATTTT.

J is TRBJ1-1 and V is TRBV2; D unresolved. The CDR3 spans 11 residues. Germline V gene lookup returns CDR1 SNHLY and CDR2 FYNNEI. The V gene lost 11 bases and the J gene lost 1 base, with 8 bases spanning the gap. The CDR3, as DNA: TGTGCCCTAACGGGGAACACTGAAGCTTTCTTT. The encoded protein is CALTGNTEAFF.

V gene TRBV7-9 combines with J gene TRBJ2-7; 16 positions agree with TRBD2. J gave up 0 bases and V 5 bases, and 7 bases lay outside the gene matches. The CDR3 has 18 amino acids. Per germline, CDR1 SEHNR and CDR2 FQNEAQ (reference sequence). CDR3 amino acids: CASSPGTSGRVLSYEQYF. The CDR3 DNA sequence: TGTGCCAGCAGCCCGGGGACTAGCGGGAGGGTTCTCTCCTACGAGCAGTACTTC.

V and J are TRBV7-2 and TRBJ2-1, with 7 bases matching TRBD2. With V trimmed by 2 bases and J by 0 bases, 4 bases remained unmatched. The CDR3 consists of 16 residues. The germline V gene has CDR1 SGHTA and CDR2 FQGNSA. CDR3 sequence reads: CASSLLGGGSYNEQFF. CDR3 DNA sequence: TGTGCCAGCAGCTTACTGGGCGGGGGCTCCTACAATGAGCAGTTCTTC. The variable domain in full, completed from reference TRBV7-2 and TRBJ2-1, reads GAGVSQSPSNKVTEKGKDVELRCDPISGHTALYWYRQSLGQGLEFLIYFQGNSAPDKSGLPSDRFSAERTGGSVSTLTIQRTQQEDSAVYLCASSLLGGGSYNEQFFGPGTRLTVL.